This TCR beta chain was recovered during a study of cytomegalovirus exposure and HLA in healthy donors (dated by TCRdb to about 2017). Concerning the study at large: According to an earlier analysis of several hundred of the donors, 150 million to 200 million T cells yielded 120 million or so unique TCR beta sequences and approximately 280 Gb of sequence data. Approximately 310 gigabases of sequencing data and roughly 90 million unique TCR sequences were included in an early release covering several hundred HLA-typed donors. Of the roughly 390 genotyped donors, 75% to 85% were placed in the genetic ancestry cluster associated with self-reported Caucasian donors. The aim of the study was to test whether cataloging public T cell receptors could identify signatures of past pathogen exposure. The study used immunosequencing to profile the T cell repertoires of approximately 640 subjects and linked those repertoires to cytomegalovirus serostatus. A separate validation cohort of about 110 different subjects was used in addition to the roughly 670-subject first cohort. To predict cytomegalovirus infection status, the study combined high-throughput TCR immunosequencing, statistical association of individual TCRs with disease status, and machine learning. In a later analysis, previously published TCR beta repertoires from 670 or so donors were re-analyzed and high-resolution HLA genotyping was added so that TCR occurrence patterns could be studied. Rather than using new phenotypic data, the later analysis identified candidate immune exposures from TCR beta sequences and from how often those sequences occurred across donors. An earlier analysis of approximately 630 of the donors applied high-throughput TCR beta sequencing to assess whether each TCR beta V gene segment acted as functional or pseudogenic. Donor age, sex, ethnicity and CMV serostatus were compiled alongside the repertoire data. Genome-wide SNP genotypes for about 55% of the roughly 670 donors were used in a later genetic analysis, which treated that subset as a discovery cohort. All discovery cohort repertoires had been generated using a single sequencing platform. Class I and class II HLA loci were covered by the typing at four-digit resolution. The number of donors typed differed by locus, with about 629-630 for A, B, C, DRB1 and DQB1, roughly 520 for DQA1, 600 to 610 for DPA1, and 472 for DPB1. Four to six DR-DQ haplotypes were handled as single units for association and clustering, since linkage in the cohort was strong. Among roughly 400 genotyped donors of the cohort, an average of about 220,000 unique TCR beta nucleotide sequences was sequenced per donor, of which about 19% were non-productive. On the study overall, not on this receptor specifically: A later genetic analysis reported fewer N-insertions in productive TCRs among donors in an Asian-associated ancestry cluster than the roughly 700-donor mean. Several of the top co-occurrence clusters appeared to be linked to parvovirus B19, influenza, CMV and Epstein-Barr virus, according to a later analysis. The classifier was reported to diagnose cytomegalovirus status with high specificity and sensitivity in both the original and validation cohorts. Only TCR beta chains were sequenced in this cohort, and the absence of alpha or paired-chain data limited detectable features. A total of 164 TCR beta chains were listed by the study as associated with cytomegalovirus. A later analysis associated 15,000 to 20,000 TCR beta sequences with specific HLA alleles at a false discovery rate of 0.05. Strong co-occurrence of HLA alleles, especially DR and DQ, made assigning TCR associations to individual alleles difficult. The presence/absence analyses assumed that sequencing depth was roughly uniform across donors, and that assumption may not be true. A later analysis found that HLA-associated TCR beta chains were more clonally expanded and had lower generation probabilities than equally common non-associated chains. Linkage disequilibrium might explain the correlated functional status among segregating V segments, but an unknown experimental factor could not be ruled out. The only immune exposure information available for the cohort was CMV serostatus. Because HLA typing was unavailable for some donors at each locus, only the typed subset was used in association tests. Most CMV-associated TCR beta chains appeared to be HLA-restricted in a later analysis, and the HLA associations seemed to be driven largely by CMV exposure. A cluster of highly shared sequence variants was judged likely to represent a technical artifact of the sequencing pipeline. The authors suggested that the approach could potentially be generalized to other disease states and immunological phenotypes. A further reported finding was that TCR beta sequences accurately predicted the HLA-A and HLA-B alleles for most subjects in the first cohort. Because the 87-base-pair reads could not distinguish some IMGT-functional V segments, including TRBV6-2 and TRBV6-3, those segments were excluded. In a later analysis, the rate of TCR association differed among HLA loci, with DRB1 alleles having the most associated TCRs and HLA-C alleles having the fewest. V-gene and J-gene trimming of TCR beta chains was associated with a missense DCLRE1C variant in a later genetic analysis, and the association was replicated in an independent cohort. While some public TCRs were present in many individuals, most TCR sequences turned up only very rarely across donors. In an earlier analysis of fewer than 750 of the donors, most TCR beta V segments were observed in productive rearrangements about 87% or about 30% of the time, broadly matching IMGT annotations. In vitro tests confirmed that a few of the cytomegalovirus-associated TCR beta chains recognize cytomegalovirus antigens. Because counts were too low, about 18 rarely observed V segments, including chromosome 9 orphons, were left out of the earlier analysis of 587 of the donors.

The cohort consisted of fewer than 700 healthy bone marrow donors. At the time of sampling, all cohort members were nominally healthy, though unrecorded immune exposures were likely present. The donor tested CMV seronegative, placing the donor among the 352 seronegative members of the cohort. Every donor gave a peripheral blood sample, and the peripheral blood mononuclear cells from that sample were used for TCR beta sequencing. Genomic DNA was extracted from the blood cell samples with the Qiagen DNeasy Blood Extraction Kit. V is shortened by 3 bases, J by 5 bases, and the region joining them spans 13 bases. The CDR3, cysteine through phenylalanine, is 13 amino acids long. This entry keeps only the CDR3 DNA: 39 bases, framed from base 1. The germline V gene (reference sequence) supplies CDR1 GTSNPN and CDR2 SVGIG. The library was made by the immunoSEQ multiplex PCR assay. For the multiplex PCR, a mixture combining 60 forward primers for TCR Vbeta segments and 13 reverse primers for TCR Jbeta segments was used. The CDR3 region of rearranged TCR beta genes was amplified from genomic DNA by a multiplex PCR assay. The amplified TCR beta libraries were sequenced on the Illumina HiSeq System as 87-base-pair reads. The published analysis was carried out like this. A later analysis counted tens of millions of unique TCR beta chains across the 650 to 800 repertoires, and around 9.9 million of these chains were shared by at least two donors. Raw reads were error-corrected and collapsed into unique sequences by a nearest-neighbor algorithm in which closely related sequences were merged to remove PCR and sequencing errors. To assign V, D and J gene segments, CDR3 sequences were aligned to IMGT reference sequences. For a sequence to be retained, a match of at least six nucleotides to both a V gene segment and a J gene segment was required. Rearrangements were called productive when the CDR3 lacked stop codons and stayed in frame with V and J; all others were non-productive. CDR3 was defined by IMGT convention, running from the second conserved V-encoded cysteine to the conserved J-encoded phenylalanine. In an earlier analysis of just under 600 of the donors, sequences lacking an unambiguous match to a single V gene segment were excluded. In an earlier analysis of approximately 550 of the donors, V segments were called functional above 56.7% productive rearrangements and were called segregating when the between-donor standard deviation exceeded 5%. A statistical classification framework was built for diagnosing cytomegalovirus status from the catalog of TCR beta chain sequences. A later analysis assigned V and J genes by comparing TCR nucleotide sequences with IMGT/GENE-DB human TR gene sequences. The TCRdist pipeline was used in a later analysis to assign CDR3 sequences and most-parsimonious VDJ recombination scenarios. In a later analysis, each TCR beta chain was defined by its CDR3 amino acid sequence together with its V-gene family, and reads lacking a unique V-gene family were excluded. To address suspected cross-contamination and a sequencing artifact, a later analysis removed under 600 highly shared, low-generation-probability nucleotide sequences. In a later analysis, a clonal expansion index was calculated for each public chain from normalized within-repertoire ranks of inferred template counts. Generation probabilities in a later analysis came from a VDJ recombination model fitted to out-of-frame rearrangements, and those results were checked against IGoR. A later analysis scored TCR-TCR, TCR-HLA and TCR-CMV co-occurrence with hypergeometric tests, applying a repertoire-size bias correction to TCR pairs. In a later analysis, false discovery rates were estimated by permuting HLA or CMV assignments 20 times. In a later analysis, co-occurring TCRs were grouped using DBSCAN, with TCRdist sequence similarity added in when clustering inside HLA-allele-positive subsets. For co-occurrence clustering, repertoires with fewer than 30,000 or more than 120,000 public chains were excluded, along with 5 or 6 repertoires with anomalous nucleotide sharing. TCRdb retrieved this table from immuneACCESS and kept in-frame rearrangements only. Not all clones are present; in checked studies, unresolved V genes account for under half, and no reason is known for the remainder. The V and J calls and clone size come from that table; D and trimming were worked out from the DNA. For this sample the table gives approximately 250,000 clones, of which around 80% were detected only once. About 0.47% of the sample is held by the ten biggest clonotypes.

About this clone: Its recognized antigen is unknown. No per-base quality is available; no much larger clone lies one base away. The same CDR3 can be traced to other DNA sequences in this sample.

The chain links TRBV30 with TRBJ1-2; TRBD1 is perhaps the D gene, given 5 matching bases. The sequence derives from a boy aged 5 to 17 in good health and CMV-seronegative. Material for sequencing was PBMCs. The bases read TGTGCCTGGAGAGGGCAGGGTGGATATGGCTACACCTTC. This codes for CAWRGQGGYGYTF.